The T cell receptor (beta chain) described here comes from a study of blood T cell repertoires in COVID-19. About the study: PBMCs, B-cell-depleted T cells, or T cells were the source of the cDNA or gDNA that made up the material.

Per the original methods: Reference gene primer amplification gave nucleated cell count estimates. Measured with immunoSEQ multiplex PCR; TCRdb has only the in-frame clones, and not every one. The V and J calls and the clone size are those of that table, but D and trimming were determined from the DNA. The profile covers approximately 250,000 clones, with over 75% appearing a single time and approximately 8.6% taken by the ten largest. This clone was seen only once. Trimming stripped 3 bases from V and 3 bases from J, with 8 bases between. The CDR3 has 13 residues. This sequence was found in a woman aged 45-65 years with acute COVID-19. The V gene is TRBV12-3 or TRBV12-4, the J gene TRBJ1-2; D call uncertain. The sequenced sample was PBMCs or T cells enriched from blood (not recorded which). CDR3: CASSFSGHYGYTF. DNA of the CDR3: TGTGCCAGCAGTTTCTCTGGGCACTATGGCTACACCTTC.